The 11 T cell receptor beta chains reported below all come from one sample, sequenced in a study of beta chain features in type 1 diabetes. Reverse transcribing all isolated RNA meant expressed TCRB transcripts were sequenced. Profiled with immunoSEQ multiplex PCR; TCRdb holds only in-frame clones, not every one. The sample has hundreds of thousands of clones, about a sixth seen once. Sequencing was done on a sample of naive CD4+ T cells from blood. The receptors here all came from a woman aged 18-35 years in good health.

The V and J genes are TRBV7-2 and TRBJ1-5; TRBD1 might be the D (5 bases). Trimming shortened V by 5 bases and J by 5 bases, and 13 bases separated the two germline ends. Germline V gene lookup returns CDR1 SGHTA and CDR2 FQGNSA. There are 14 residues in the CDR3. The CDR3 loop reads CASSLGTRDQPQHF. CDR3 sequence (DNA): TGTGCCAGCAGCCTGGGGACCCGGGATCAGCCCCAGCATTTT.

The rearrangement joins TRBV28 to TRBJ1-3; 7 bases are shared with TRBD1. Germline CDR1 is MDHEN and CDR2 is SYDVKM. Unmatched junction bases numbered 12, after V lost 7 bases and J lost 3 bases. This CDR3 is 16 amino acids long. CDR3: CASTITGESNGNTIYF. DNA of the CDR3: TGTGCCAGCACCATTACAGGGGAGTCGAATGGAAACACCATATATTTT.

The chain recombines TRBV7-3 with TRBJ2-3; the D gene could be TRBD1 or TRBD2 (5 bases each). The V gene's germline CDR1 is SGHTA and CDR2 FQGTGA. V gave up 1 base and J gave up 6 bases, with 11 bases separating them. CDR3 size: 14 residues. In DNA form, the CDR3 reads TGTGCCAGCAGCTTAAGGGGGTCTCCGGATACGCAGTATTTT. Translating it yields CASSLRGSPDTQYF.

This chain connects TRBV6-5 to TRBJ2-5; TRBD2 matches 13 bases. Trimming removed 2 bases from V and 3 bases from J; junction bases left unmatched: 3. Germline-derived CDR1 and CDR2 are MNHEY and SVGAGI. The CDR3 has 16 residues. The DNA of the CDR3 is TGTGCCAGCAGTTACGCAGGACTAGCGGGAGAAGAGACCCAGTACTTC. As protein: CASSYAGLAGEETQYF.

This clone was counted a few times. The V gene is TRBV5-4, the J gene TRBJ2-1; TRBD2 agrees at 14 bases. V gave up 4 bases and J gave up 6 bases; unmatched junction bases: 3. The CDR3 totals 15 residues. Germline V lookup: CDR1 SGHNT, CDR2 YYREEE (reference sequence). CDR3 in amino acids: CASSPGTSGGNEQFF. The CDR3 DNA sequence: TGTGCCAGCAGCCCCGGGACTAGCGGGGGCAATGAGCAGTTCTTC.

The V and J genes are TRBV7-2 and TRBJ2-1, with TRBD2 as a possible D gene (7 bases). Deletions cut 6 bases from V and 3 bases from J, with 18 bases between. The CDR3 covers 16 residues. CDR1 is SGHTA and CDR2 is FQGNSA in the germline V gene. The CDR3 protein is CASSPGPGGNYNEQFF. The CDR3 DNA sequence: TGTGCCAGCAGTCCCGGTCCGGGGGGCAACTACAATGAGCAGTTCTTC.

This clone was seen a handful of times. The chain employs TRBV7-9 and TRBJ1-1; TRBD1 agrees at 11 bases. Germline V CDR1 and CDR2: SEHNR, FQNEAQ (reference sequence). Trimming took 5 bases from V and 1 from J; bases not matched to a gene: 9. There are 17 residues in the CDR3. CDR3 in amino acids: CASSPPSGTGGNTEAFF. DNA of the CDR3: TGTGCCAGCAGCCCCCCATCCGGGACAGGGGGGAACACTGAAGCTTTCTTT. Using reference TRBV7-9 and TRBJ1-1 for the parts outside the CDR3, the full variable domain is DTGVSQNPRHKITKRGQNVTFRCDPISEHNRLYWYRQTLGQGPEFLTYFQNEAQLEKSRLLSDRFSAERPKGSFSTLEIQRTEQGDSAMYLCASSPPSGTGGNTEAFFGQGTRLTVV.

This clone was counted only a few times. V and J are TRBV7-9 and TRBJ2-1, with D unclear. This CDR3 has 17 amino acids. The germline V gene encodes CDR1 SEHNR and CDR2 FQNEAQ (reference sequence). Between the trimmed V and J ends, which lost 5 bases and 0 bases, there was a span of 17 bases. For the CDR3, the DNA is TGTGCCAGCAGCCCCCCTCTAGGCCTGAGCTCCTACAATGAGCAGTTCTTC. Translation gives CASSPPLGLSSYNEQFF.

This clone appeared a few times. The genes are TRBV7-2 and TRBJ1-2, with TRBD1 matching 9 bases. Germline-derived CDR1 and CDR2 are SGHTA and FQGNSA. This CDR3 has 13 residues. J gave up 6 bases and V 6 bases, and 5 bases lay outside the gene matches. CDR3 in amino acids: CASSRTGVDGYTF. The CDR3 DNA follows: TGTGCCAGCAGTAGGACAGGGGTCGATGGCTACACCTTC. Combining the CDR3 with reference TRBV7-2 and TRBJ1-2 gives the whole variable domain GAGVSQSPSNKVTEKGKDVELRCDPISGHTALYWYRQSLGQGLEFLIYFQGNSAPDKSGLPSDRFSAERTGGSVSTLTIQRTQQEDSAVYLCASSRTGVDGYTFGSGTRLTVV.

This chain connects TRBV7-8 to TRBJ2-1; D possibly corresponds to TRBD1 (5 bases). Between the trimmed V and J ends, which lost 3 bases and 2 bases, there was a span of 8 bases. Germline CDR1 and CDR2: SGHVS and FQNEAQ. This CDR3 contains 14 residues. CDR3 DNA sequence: TGTGCCAGCAGCTTCAGGGAACCCTACAATGAGCAGTTCTTC. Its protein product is CASSFREPYNEQFF.

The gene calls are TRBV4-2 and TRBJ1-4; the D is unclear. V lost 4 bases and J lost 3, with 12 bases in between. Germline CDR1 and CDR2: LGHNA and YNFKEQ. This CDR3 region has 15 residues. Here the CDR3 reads CASSPRRQANEKLFF. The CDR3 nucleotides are TGTGCCAGCAGCCCAAGACGTCAGGCTAATGAAAAACTGTTTTTT.